This T cell receptor beta chain was recorded in a study of blood T cell repertoires in COVID-19. Overall study: The analysed material was cDNA or gDNA that came from T cells, B-cell-depleted T cells, or PBMCs.

As handled by the study authors: Reference gene primer amplification yielded estimated nucleated cell counts. Some clones are missing from TCRdb's copy, which holds only in-frame ones; the method was immunoSEQ multiplex PCR. For V, J and clone size, that table is used; D and trimming come from the DNA. The sample consists of about 75,000 clones, less than 90% of them appearing once. Germline CDR1 is MNHEY and CDR2 is SVGAGI. CDR3 length: 14 residues. Trimming took 5 bases from V and 6 from J; bases not matched to a gene: 8. The sequenced sample consisted of peripheral blood. The chain carries TRBV6-5 and TRBJ1-2; 8 bases fit TRBD1. This receptor was taken from a human donor in a cohort sampled during active COVID-19. CDR3 nucleotides: TGTGCCAGCAGTCATGGGACAGGCGCAAATGGCTACACCTTC. Its translation: CASSHGTGANGYTF.